Shown below are 18 T cell receptor beta chains from a single sample sequenced in a study of early T cells in non-severe SARS-CoV-2 infection. TCRdb reprocessed the 5' RACE reads with MiXCR, giving one entry per CDR3 protein. There are some 45,000 distinct CDR3 sequences in the sample; about 4.2% occur only once, and roughly 6% lies in the top ten. Source material: whole blood. The source is an adult who was a healthcare worker with PCR-confirmed SARS-CoV-2 infection or an uninfected control (not recorded which).

This clonotype was picked up many times. The chain has TRBV6-1 and TRBJ2-3; D remains unclear. V lost 5 bases and J lost 2, with 5 bases in between. Per the germline V gene, CDR1 is MNHNS and CDR2 is SASEGT. CDR3 length equals 12 residues. The CDR3 DNA sequence: TGTGCCAGCAGTCAGTACACAGATACGCAGTATTTT. Amino acids: CASSQYTDTQYF.

This clonotype occurred a few times. The chain recombines TRBV10-3 with TRBJ2-7; 8 bases match TRBD1. CDR1 is ENHRY, CDR2 SYGVKD, per germline. The CDR3 loop spans 14 amino acids. V was clipped by 6 bases and J by 7 bases; unmatched bases: 11. DNA for the CDR3: TGTGCCATCAGGCCCGGGACAGGAGTATGGGAGCAGTACTTC. This sequence encodes CAIRPGTGVWEQYF.

This clonotype was observed at least ten times. The chain employs TRBV6-1 and TRBJ2-7; D possibly corresponds to TRBD2 (5 bases). CDR1 and CDR2 from the germline V gene are MNHNS and SASEGT. CDR3 size: 12 residues. Trimming shortened V by 8 bases and J by 6 bases, and 14 bases separated the two germline ends. This CDR3 is CASLPEDFEQYF. In DNA, the CDR3 is TGTGCCAGCCTCCCGGAGGATTTCGAGCAGTACTTC.

This clonotype was recorded at least ten times. The CDR3 here is CASSSGIVQPQHF. In DNA, the CDR3 is TGTGCCAGCAGTTCAGGGATAGTTCAGCCCCAGCATTTT. The chain is built from TRBV6-1 and TRBJ1-5; perhaps TRBD1 as D (5 bases). V lost 5 bases and J 6 bases, leaving 11 bases between the germline ends. The CDR3 runs 13 residues. Germline V CDR1 and CDR2: MNHNS, SASEGT.

This clonotype occurred many times. The rearrangement joins TRBV28 to TRBJ1-5, with D unresolved. From germline, CDR1 is MDHEN and CDR2 SYDVKM. V was shortened by 6 bases and J by 2 bases, with 20 bases between the two germline ends. The CDR3 consists of 17 residues. The CDR3 loop reads CASSLRVGLLGNQPQHF. Here the CDR3 DNA reads TGTGCCAGCAGCCTAAGGGTAGGTTTACTGGGCAATCAGCCCCAGCATTTT. Filled out from reference TRBV28 and TRBJ1-5, the complete variable domain reads DVKVTQSSRYLVKRTGEKVFLECVQDMDHENMFWYRQDPGLGLRLIYFSYDVKMKEKGDIPEGYSVSREKKERFSLILESASTNQTSMYLCASSLRVGLLGNQPQHFGDGTRLSIL.

Many counts were recorded for this clonotype. The rearrangement joins TRBV7-2 to TRBJ1-4; 7 bases are a match to TRBD1. The germline gives CDR1 SGHTA, CDR2 FQGNSA. CDR3 length: 16 amino acids. V gave up 6 bases and J gave up 1 base; unmatched junction bases: 8. The CDR3 sequence: CASRPQGLGTNEKLFF. The CDR3 nucleotides read TGTGCCAGCAGACCACAGGGGCTTGGAACTAATGAAAAACTGTTTTTT.

This clonotype has just a few counts. The rearrangement uses TRBV15 and TRBJ2-5, with TRBD1 matching over 8 bases. V dropped 6 bases and J dropped 1; count of bases not matched to a gene: 7. This CDR3 spans 15 amino acids. Germline V lookup: CDR1 LNHNV, CDR2 YYDKDF (reference sequence). In nucleotides, the CDR3 is TGTGCCACCAGTCAGACAGGGGACCCCCAAGAGACCCAGTACTTC. Residues: CATSQTGDPQETQYF.

This clonotype was detected many times. The chain joins TRBV7-2 to TRBJ2-7; D possibly corresponds to TRBD1 (5 bases). CDR1 is SGHTA, CDR2 FQGNSA, per germline. The germline V and J ends were trimmed by 1 base and 1 base, with 11 bases remaining between them. There are 15 residues in the CDR3. The CDR3 nucleotides read TGTGCCAGCAGCTTAGGTGGGGCATGGTCCTACGAGCAGTACTTC. Residues: CASSLGGAWSYEQYF.

This clonotype was seen at least ten times. The chain carries TRBV7-6 and TRBJ2-1; the D gene is possibly TRBD2 (6 bases). V was trimmed by 3 bases and J by 1 base, leaving 16 bases between them. This CDR3 has 17 residues. Germline V lookup: CDR1 SGHVS, CDR2 FNYEAQ. This CDR3 reads CASSLPPGLVSYNEQFF. CDR3 DNA: TGTGCCAGCAGCTTGCCCCCGGGACTGGTTTCCTACAATGAGCAGTTCTTC.

The table lists this clonotype with many counts. The V gene is TRBV2, the J gene TRBJ2-1, with 9 bases matching TRBD2. This CDR3 is built from 14 residues. V lost 5 bases to trimming and J lost 7 bases; unmatched junction nucleotides: 6. In germline, CDR1 is SNHLY, CDR2 FYNNEI. CDR3 sequence reads: CASSLSGSINEQFF. DNA for the CDR3: TGTGCCAGCAGTCTTAGCGGGAGCATAAATGAGCAGTTCTTC.

There are many counts of this clonotype. V gene TRBV6-5 combines with J gene TRBJ2-1; no clear D gene. V was clipped by 4 bases and J by 2 bases, with 6 bases between them. Germline CDR1 is MNHEY and CDR2 is SVGAGI. The CDR3 totals 13 residues. In nucleotides, the CDR3 is TGTGCCAGCAGTTTTGGGGCCTACAATGAGCAGTTCTTC. Residues: CASSFGAYNEQFF.

The chain has TRBV18 and TRBJ2-7; D possibly uses TRBD1 or TRBD2 (5 bases each). Deletions cut 0 bases from V and 2 bases from J, with 11 bases between. The CDR3 length is 15 residues. CDR1 is KGHSH and CDR2 is LQKENI in the germline V gene. The CDR3 loop reads CASSPPGVGTYEQYF. In DNA form, the CDR3 reads TGTGCCAGCTCACCACCGGGGGTGGGGACCTACGAGCAGTACTTC.

In this sample, this clonotype turned up many times. CDR3 sequence reads: CASSRGGDMAGELFF. CDR3 bases: TGTGCCAGCAGTAGAGGAGGGGACATGGCCGGGGAGCTGTTTTTT. The chain is built from TRBV12-3 or TRBV12-4 and TRBJ2-2, with D perhaps TRBD1 or TRBD2 (6 bases each). This CDR3 spans 15 amino acids. Trimming shortened V by 5 bases and J by 6 bases, and 16 bases separated the two germline ends.

In its sample, this clonotype was seen many times. The V gene is TRBV12-3 or TRBV12-4, the J gene TRBJ2-3; 7 bases are shared with TRBD1. With V trimmed by 1 base and J by 5 bases, 3 bases remained unmatched. This CDR3 spans 14 amino acids. This CDR3 is CASSLEGAIDTQYF. The CDR3 DNA reads as TGTGCCAGCAGTTTAGAGGGGGCAATAGATACGCAGTATTTT.

This clonotype was detected many times. The J gene is TRBJ2-3, the V gene TRBV19, with D perhaps TRBD1 (5 bases). Germline CDR1 LNHDA, CDR2 SQIVND (reference sequence). With 5 bases removed from V and 3 bases from J, the gap between germline ends came to 9 bases. The CDR3 extends over 13 amino acids. The CDR3 region is CASSLSGTDTQYF. In DNA, the CDR3 is TGTGCCAGTAGTCTCTCAGGGACAGATACGCAGTATTTT.

This clonotype was found many times. DNA of the CDR3: TGCAGTGCTAGGTCGACAGCCGGGTACGAGCAGTACTTC. Residues: CSARSTAGYEQYF. The rearrangement links TRBV20-1 to TRBJ2-7, with D perhaps matching TRBD1 (5 bases). This CDR3 comprises 13 residues. The V and J ends lost 3 bases and 4 bases respectively, with 13 bases between them. CDR1 is DFQATT and CDR2 is SNEGSKA in the germline V gene (reference sequence).

This clonotype has ten or more counts. The rearrangement links TRBV5-6 to TRBJ2-1; D is uncertain. Looked up from germline, CDR1 is SGHDT and CDR2 is YYEEEE. Between the trimmed V and J ends, which lost 1 base and 4 bases, there was a span of 12 bases. This CDR3 spans 15 amino acids. The CDR3 nucleotides read TGTGCCAGCAGCTTGTACCAGATCCTTTACAATGAGCAGTTCTTC. Translated: CASSLYQILYNEQFF.

This clonotype occurred a few times. The J gene is TRBJ2-6, the V gene TRBV20-1; D remains unclear. CDR3 length: 13 residues. In germline, CDR1 is DFQATT, CDR2 SNEGSKA (reference sequence). Deletions cut 6 bases from V and 0 bases from J, with 6 bases between. CDR3 sequence (DNA): TGCAGTGCGTACCCCTCTGGGGCCAACGTCCTGACTTTC. Amino acids: CSAYPSGANVLTF.